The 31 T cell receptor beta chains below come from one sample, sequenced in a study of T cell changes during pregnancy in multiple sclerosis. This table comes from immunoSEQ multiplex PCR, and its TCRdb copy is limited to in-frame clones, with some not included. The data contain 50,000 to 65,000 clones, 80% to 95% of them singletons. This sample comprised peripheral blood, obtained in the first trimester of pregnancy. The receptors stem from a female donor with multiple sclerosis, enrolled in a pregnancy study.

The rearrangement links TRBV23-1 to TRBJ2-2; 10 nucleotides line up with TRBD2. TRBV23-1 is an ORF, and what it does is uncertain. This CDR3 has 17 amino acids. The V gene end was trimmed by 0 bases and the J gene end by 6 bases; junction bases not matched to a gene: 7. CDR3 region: CASSQSMTSGSPGELFF. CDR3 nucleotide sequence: TGCGCCAGCAGTCAATCTATGACTAGCGGGTCTCCCGGGGAGCTGTTTTTT.

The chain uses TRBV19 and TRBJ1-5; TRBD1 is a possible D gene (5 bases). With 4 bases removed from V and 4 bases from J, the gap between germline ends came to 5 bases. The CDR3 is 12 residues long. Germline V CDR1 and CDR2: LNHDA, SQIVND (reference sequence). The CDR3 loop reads CASSTGNQPQHF. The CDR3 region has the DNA TGTGCCAGTAGTACAGGGAATCAGCCCCAGCATTTT.

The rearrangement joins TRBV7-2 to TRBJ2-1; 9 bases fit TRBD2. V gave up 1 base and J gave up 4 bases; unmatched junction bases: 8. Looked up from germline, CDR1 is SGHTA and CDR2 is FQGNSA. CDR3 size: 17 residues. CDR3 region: CASSLGSPAGGYNEQFF. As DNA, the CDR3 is TGTGCCAGCAGCTTAGGGTCTCCAGCGGGGGGTTACAATGAGCAGTTCTTC.

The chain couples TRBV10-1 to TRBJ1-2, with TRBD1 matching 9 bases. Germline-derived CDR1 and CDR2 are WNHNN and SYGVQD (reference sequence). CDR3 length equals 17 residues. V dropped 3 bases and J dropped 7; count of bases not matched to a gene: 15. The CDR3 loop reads CASSEMGQGFPRVGYTF. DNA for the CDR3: TGCGCCAGCAGTGAAATGGGACAGGGCTTTCCTCGGGTTGGCTACACCTTC.

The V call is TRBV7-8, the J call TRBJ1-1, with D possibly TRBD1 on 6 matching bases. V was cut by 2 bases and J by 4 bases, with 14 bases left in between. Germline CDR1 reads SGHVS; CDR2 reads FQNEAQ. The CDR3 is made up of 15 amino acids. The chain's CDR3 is CASSLPSTGSTEAFF. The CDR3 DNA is TGTGCCAGCAGCTTACCCTCTACAGGGAGCACTGAAGCTTTCTTT.

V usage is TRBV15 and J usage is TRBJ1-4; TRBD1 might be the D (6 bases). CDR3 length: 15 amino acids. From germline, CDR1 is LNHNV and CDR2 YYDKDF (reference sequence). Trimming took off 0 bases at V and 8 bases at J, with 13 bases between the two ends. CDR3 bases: TGTGCCACCAGCAGAGACAGGGGCTTAAACGAAAAACTGTTTTTT. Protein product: CATSRDRGLNEKLFF.

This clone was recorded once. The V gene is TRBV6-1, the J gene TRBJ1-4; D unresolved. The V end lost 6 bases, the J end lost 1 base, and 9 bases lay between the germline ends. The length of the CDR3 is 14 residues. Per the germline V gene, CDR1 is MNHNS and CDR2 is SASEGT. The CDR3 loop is CASSLSLTNEKLFF. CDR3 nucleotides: TGTGCCAGCAGCCTCAGTTTAACTAATGAAAAACTGTTTTTT.

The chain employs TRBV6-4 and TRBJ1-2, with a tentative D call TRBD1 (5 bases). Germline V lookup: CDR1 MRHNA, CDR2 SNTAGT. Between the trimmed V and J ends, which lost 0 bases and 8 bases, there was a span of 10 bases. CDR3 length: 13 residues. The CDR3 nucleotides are TGTGCCAGCAGTGACTCCCAGGGTGACGGCTACACCTTC. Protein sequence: CASSDSQGDGYTF.

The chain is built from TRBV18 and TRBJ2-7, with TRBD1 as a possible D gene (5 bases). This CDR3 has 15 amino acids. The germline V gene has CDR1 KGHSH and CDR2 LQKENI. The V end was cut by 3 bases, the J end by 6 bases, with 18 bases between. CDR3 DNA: TGTGCCAGCTCACCGAACCAAAGGGGCCTCCGCGAGCAGTACTTC. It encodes CASSPNQRGLREQYF.

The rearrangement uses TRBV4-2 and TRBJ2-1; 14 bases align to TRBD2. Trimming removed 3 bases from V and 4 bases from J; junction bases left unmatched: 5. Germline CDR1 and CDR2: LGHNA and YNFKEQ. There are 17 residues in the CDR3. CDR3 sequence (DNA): TGTGCCAGCAGCCACGTGGGACTAGCGGGGGCATACAATGAGCAGTTCTTC. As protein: CASSHVGLAGAYNEQFF.

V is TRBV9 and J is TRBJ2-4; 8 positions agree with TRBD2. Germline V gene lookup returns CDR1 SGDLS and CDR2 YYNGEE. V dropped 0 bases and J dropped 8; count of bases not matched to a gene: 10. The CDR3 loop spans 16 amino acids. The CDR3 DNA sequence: TGTGCCAGCAGCGTAGGACATCGGGGGGGCCAGGACATTCAGTACTTC. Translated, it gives CASSVGHRGGQDIQYF.

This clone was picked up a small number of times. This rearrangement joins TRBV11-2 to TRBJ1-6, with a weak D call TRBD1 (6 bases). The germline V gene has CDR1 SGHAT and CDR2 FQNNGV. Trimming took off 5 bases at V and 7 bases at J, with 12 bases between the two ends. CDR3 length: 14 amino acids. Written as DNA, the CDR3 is TGTGCCAGCAGCCTCGGGACACCCAATTCACCCCTCCACTTT. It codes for CASSLGTPNSPLHF.

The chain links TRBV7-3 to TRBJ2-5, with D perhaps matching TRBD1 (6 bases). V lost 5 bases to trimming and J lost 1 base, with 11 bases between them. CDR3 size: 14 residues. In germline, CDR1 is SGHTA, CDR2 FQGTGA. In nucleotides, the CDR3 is TGTGCCAGCAGCCGTTCCAGGGGCCAAGAGACCCAGTACTTC. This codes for CASSRSRGQETQYF.

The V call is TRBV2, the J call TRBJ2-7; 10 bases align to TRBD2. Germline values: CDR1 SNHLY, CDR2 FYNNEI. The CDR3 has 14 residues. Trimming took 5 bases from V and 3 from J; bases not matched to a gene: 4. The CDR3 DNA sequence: TGTGCCAGCAGTTTAGGGACTAGCGACTACGAGCAGTACTTC. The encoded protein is CASSLGTSDYEQYF. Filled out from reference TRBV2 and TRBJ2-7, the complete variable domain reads EPEVTQTPSHQVTQMGQEVILRCVPISNHLYFYWYRQILGQKVEFLVSFYNNEISEKSEIFDDQFSVERPDGSNFTLKIRSTKLEDSAMYFCASSLGTSDYEQYFGPGTRLTVT.

CDR3 sequence reads: CASSRGDSLLEAFF. CDR3 in DNA: TGCGCCAGCAGCCGGGGGGACAGCCTCCTTGAAGCTTTCTTT. The V and J genes are TRBV4-1 and TRBJ1-1; TRBD1 aligns across 7 bases. This CDR3 has 14 residues. V was pared by 4 bases and J by 7 bases, with 9 bases of the junction left unmatched. CDR1 is MGHRA, CDR2 YSYEKL, per germline.

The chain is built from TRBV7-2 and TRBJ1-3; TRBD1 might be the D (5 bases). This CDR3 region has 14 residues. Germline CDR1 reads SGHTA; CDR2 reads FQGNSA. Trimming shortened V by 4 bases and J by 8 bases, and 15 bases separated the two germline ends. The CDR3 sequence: CASSSDSNTYTIYF. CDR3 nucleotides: TGTGCCAGCAGCTCAGACAGTAATACATACACCATATATTTT.

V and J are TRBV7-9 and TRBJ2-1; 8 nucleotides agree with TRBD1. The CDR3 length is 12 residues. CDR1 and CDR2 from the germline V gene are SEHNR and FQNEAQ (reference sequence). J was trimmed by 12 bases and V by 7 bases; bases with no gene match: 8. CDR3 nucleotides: TGTGCCAGCATCCCACAGGGGGAAGGGCAGTTCTTC. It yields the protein CASIPQGEGQFF.

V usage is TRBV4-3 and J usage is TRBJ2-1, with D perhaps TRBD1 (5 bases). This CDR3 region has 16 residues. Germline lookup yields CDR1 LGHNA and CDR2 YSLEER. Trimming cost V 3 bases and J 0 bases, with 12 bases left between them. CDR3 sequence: CASSQATGLSYNEQFF. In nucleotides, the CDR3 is TGCGCCAGCAGCCAGGCTACAGGTCTCTCCTACAATGAGCAGTTCTTC.

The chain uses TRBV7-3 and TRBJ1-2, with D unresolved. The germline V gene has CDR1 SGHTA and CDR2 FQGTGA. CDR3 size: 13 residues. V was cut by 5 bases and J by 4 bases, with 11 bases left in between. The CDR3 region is CASSPGSGYGYTF. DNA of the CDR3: TGTGCCAGCAGCCCAGGCAGCGGCTATGGCTACACCTTC.

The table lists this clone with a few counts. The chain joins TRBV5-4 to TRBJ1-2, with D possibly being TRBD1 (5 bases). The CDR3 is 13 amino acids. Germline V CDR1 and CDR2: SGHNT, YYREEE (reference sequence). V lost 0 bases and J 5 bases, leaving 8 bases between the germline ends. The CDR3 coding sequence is TGTGCCAGCAGCTTGGCGGGGGGGTATGGCTACACCTTC. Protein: CASSLAGGYGYTF. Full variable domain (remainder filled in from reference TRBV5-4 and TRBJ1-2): ETGVTQSPTHLIKTRGQQVTLRCSSQSGHNTVSWYQQALGQGPQFIFQYYREEENGRGNFPPRFSGLQFPNYSSELNVNALELDDSALYLCASSLAGGYGYTFGSGTRLTVV.

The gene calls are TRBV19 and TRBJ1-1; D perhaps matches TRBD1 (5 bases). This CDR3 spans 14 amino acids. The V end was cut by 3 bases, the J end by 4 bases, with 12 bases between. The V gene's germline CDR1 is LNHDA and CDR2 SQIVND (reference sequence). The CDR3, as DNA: TGTGCCAGTAGTATGGGACTATCGGGCACTGAAGCTTTCTTT. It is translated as CASSMGLSGTEAFF. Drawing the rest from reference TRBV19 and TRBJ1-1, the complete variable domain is DGGITQSPKYLFRKEGQNVTLSCEQNLNHDAMYWYRQDPGQGLRLIYYSQIVNDFQKGDIAEGYSVSREKKESFPLTVTSAQKNPTAFYLCASSMGLSGTEAFFGQGTRLTVV.

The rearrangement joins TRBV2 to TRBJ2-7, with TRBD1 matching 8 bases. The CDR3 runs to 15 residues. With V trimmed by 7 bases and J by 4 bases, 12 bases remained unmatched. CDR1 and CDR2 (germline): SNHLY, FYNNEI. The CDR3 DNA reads TGTGCCAGCACCACAGAACAGGGGGTTGGGTACGAGCAGTACTTC. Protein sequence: CASTTEQGVGYEQYF.

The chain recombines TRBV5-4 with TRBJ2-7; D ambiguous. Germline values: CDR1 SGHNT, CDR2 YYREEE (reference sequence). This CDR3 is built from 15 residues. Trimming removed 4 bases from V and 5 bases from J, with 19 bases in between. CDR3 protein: CASSPGSPGVHEQYF. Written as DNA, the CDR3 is TGTGCCAGCAGCCCGGGTTCTCCCGGTGTTCACGAGCAGTACTTC.

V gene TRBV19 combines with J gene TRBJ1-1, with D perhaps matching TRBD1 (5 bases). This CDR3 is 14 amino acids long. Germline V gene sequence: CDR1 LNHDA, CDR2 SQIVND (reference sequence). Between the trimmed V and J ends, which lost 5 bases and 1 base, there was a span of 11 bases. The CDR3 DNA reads TGTGCCAGTAGTCCCATAGGGGAGAACACTGAAGCTTTCTTT. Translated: CASSPIGENTEAFF.

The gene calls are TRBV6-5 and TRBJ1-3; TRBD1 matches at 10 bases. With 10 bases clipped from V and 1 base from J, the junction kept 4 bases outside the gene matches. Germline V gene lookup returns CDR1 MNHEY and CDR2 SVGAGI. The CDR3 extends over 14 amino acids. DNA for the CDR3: TGTGCCACGGGGACAGGGGATTCTGGAAACACCATATATTTT. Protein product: CATGTGDSGNTIYF.

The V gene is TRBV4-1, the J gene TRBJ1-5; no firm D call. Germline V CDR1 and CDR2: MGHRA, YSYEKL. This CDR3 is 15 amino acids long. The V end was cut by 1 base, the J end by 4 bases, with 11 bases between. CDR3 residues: CASSQAAGTNQPQHF. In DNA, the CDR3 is TGCGCCAGCAGCCAAGCCGCAGGAACAAATCAGCCCCAGCATTTT.

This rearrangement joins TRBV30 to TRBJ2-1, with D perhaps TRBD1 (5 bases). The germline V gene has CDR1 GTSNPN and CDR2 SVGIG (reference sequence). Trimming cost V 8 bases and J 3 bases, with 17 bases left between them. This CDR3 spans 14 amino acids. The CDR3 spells CAARSGHNYNEQFF. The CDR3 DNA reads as TGTGCCGCGAGGTCAGGACACAACTACAATGAGCAGTTCTTC.

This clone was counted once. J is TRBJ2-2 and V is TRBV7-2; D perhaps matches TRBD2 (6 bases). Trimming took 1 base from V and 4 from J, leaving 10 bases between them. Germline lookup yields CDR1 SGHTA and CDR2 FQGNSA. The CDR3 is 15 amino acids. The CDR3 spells CASSLVAGSTGELFF. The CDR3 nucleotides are TGTGCCAGCAGCTTAGTGGCGGGGTCCACCGGGGAGCTGTTTTTT.

The DNA of the CDR3 is TGTGCCGTTAGGACAGGGGGCGGAAACACCATATATTTT. Protein product: CAVRTGGGNTIYF. This sequence joins TRBV6-5 and TRBJ1-3; 11 bases fit TRBD1. The germline gives CDR1 MNHEY, CDR2 SVGAGI. CDR3 length: 13 amino acids. V lost 11 bases and J lost 4; bases outside the gene matches: 4.

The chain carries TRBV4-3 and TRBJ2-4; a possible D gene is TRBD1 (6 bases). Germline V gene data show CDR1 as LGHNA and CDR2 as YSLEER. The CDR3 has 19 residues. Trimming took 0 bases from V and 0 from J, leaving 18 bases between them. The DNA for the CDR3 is TGCGCCAGCAGCCAAGATGGCACAGGGAATAAGGGAGCCAAAAACATTCAGTACTTC. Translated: CASSQDGTGNKGAKNIQYF.

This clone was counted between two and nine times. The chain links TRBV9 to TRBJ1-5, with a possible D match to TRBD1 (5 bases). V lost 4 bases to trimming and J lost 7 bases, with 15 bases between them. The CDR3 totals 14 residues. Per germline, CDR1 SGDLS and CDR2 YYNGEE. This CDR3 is CASSYDGGRQPQHF. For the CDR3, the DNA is TGTGCCAGCAGCTACGATGGGGGGAGGCAGCCCCAGCATTTT.